What follows are 25 T cell receptor beta chains derived from one specimen sequenced in a study of siplizumab effects on memory and regulatory T cells. Using immunoSEQ multiplex PCR, the repertoire was profiled, and TCRdb retains in-frame clones only, with some absent. The repertoire holds 90,000 to 120,000 clones, with about 91% as singletons. Material for sequencing was CD4+ T cells sorted from blood. These receptors came from a human donor in good health. Some clones in this sample may be carry-over from other donors' samples.

The chain has TRBV28 and TRBJ2-7, with 7 positions matching TRBD1. V was pared by 4 bases and J by 2 bases, with 8 bases of the junction left unmatched. CDR3 size: 15 residues. Germline V gene data show CDR1 as MDHEN and CDR2 as SYDVKM. In nucleotides, the CDR3 is TGTGCCAGCAGTTCCCCCGGGACAGCTACCTACGAGCAGTACTTC. Its protein is CASSSPGTATYEQYF.

The chain is built from TRBV18 and TRBJ1-2, with 7 bases aligning to TRBD1. Germline CDR1 KGHSH, CDR2 LQKENI. Unmatched junction bases numbered 9, after V lost 3 bases and J lost 11 bases. This CDR3 has 13 amino acids. The CDR3 sequence is CASSPDRFLLYTF. The CDR3 bases are TGTGCCAGCTCACCGGACAGGTTTCTCTTGTACACCTTC.

V and J are TRBV10-3 and TRBJ2-2; 10 bases are a match to TRBD1. This CDR3 spans 17 amino acids. In germline, CDR1 is ENHRY, CDR2 SYGVKD. The J segment lost 5 bases and the V segment lost 6 bases, leaving 12 bases of the junction unmatched. CDR3: CAIRARQGAGETGELFF. CDR3 coding DNA: TGTGCCATCAGAGCCAGACAGGGGGCGGGGGAGACCGGGGAGCTGTTTTTT.

This chain uses TRBV7-8 with TRBJ2-7; D is unresolved. The V gene's germline CDR1 is SGHVS and CDR2 FQNEAQ. The CDR3 consists of 14 residues. Trimming shortened V by 1 base and J by 0 bases, and 7 bases separated the two germline ends. CDR3 coding DNA: TGTGCCAGCAGCTTAGGCCAGCACTCCTACGAGCAGTACTTC. This sequence encodes CASSLGQHSYEQYF.

The V gene is TRBV27, the J gene TRBJ1-5, with D tentatively TRBD1 (6 bases). Germline V gives CDR1 MNHEY, CDR2 SMNVEV (reference sequence). The CDR3 has 14 amino acids. V dropped 7 bases and J dropped 4 bases, with 14 bases sitting between them. CDR3 DNA sequence: TGTGCCAGCACCGCTCAGGGGTTGAATCAGCCCCAGCATTTT. This translates into CASTAQGLNQPQHF.

V gene TRBV28 combines with J gene TRBJ2-5; D unclear. Looked up from germline, CDR1 is MDHEN and CDR2 is SYDVKM. Deletions cut 3 bases from V and 0 bases from J, with 11 bases between. There are 15 residues in the CDR3. CDR3 DNA sequence: TGTGCCAGCAGTTTGCCCGGTCCGTACCAAGAGACCCAGTACTTC. Encoded protein: CASSLPGPYQETQYF.

The genes are TRBV5-1 and TRBJ1-3, with D unresolved. The V gene lost 0 bases and the J gene lost 8 bases, with 21 bases spanning the gap. Germline V CDR1 and CDR2: SGHRS, YFSETQ. CDR3 length equals 17 residues. The CDR3 sequence: CASSLGPPEVWEDTIYF. The CDR3 coding sequence is TGCGCCAGCAGCTTGGGACCCCCGGAGGTTTGGGAAGACACCATATATTTT.

The chain couples TRBV7-9 to TRBJ2-1; the D gene is possibly TRBD1 (6 bases). The CDR3 is made up of 14 amino acids. The germline CDR1 and CDR2 sequences are SEHNR and FQNEAQ (reference sequence). V was trimmed by 5 bases and J by 3 bases, leaving 11 bases between them. The CDR3 protein is CASSPRTDYNEQFF. In DNA, the CDR3 is TGTGCCAGCAGCCCTAGGACAGACTACAATGAGCAGTTCTTC.

The rearrangement uses TRBV12-5 and TRBJ2-3; 14 bases fit TRBD2. This CDR3 is built from 19 residues. Per germline, CDR1 LGHNT and CDR2 FRNRAP. The V and J ends lost 2 bases and 2 bases, in that order; junction bases with no gene match: 9. The CDR3 DNA follows: TGTGCTAGTGGTTTGCGGGGACTAGCGGGAGACATTTTCACAGATACGCAGTATTTT. The encoded protein is CASGLRGLAGDIFTDTQYF.

The V gene is TRBV27, the J gene TRBJ2-7, with TRBD2 as a possible D gene (6 bases). Trimming removed 4 bases from V and 0 bases from J, with 10 bases in between. The CDR3 sequence is 14 residues long. Germline V gives CDR1 MNHEY, CDR2 SMNVEV (reference sequence). CDR3 protein: CASSSREPSYEQYF. The CDR3 coding sequence is TGTGCCAGCAGTTCACGGGAGCCCTCCTACGAGCAGTACTTC.

The chain carries TRBV25-1 and TRBJ1-2; no firm D call. Germline V lookup: CDR1 MGHDK, CDR2 SYGVNS. The CDR3 loop spans 16 amino acids. V lost 3 bases and J lost 0, with 14 bases in between. The chain's CDR3 is CASSEWGQTPNYGYTF. In DNA, the CDR3 is TGTGCCAGCAGTGAGTGGGGTCAAACCCCTAACTATGGCTACACCTTC.

A single count supports this clone. J is TRBJ1-2 and V is TRBV5-4; TRBD1 agrees at 10 bases. CDR3 length: 13 residues. Germline CDR1 SGHNT, CDR2 YYREEE (reference sequence). V shed 5 bases and J 8 bases; nucleotides not matched to a gene: 6. Written as DNA, the CDR3 is TGTGCCAGCAGATCCGACAGGGGGCAGGGCTACACCTTC. This sequence encodes CASRSDRGQGYTF.

J is TRBJ2-1 and V is TRBV5-1, with D maybe TRBD2 (5 bases). Trimming pared 0 bases from V and 8 bases from J, leaving 9 bases between. CDR1 and CDR2 (germline): SGHRS, YFSETQ. The CDR3 is 13 residues long. In nucleotides, the CDR3 is TGCGCCAGCAGCTTGGTCGGGGTTGATGAGCAGTTCTTC. It is translated as CASSLVGVDEQFF.

This clone appeared once. Possible read error: a much larger clone is one base away. The CDR3 DNA reads as TGTGCCAGCAGCTTCTACGAGCAGTACTTC. Protein sequence: CASSFYEQYF. The chain employs TRBV5-8 and TRBJ2-7; D uncertain. CDR1 and CDR2 (germline): SGHTS, YDEGEE. The CDR3 has 10 amino acids. Trimming shortened V by 2 bases and J by 3 bases, and 0 bases separated the two germline ends.

V is TRBV7-3 and J is TRBJ2-3; weak D call: TRBD2 (5 bases). Trimming stripped 7 bases from V and 2 bases from J, with 16 bases between. CDR3 length: 15 residues. The germline V gene has CDR1 SGHTA and CDR2 FQGTGA. In DNA, the CDR3 is TGTGCCAGCACTAAGGGTGGAGGAATCACAGATACGCAGTATTTT. Encoded protein: CASTKGGGITDTQYF.

The rearrangement joins TRBV6-1 to TRBJ1-2, with D tentatively TRBD1 (6 bases). V lost 10 bases and J 3 bases, leaving 9 bases between the germline ends. Germline CDR1 reads MNHNS; CDR2 reads SASEGT. This CDR3 has 11 amino acids. The CDR3 bases are TGTGCCACCAGACAGGACTATGGCTACACCTTC. This codes for CATRQDYGYTF.

The rearrangement joins TRBV14 to TRBJ2-2; 8 bases fit TRBD1. The J segment lost 5 bases and the V segment lost 5 bases, leaving 7 bases of the junction unmatched. This CDR3 contains 15 residues. The V gene's germline CDR1 is SGHDN and CDR2 FVKESK. CDR3 protein: CASSTRTGFTGELFF. The DNA of the CDR3 is TGTGCCAGCAGCACACGGACAGGGTTTACCGGGGAGCTGTTTTTT.

This rearrangement joins TRBV30 to TRBJ2-2, with D possibly matching TRBD1 (5 bases). Per germline, CDR1 GTSNPN and CDR2 SVGIG (reference sequence). The V gene lost 8 bases and the J gene lost 5 bases, with 18 bases spanning the gap. The CDR3 is 14 amino acids. The CDR3 reads CAGLGASMTGELFF. The DNA for the CDR3 is TGTGCCGGTCTAGGGGCATCGATGACCGGGGAGCTGTTTTTT.

The chain combines TRBV27 with TRBJ1-1; the D gene is possibly TRBD1 (5 bases). The CDR3 extends over 14 amino acids. Deletions cut 5 bases from V and 1 base from J, with 11 bases between. Germline CDR1 MNHEY, CDR2 SMNVEV (reference sequence). CDR3 loop: CASSLPGGNTEAFF. The CDR3 nucleotides are TGTGCCAGCAGTCTACCCGGGGGGAACACTGAAGCTTTCTTT.

V usage is TRBV28 and J usage is TRBJ1-2; TRBD1 agrees at 7 bases. The V segment lost 7 bases and the J segment 7 bases; nucleotides outside the gene matches: 9. This CDR3 comprises 13 residues. The germline gives CDR1 MDHEN, CDR2 SYDVKM. CDR3 nucleotides: TGTGCCAGCACCGTGACAGGGAAGGGTGGCTACACCTTC. It codes for CASTVTGKGGYTF.

V and J are TRBV5-4 and TRBJ2-7; D may be TRBD1 (6 bases). The germline V gene has CDR1 SGHNT and CDR2 YYREEE (reference sequence). Trimming removed 3 bases from V and 5 bases from J, with 24 bases in between. The CDR3 is made up of 17 amino acids. The CDR3 region has the DNA TGTGCCAGCAGCTCCCCTCGCGGCCATTCAGGGGACCACGAGCAGTACTTC. Protein: CASSSPRGHSGDHEQYF.

The chain is built from TRBV28 and TRBJ1-1, with 9 bases matching TRBD1. Germline lookup yields CDR1 MDHEN and CDR2 SYDVKM. V gave up 6 bases and J gave up 2 bases; unmatched junction bases: 4. This CDR3 is 14 amino acids long. CDR3 amino acids: CASRQQGANTEAFF. For the CDR3, the DNA is TGTGCCAGCAGGCAACAGGGGGCTAACACTGAAGCTTTCTTT.

The chain combines TRBV10-2 with TRBJ2-3; D gene unclear. V was shortened by 10 bases and J by 8 bases, with 19 bases between the two germline ends. The CDR3 is 13 residues long. Germline CDR1 is WSHSY and CDR2 is SAAADI. The CDR3 spells CATNDPAVGTQYF. CDR3 coding DNA: TGCGCCACCAATGACCCGGCCGTGGGTACGCAGTATTTT.

The V call is TRBV11-2, the J call TRBJ1-1; D not resolved. Germline lookup yields CDR1 SGHAT and CDR2 FQNNGV. The CDR3 consists of 13 residues. V shed 1 base and J shed 5 bases, with 8 bases lying between them. The CDR3 region has the DNA TGTGCCAGCAGCTTAGTCCGTGGGACTGAAGCTTTCTTT. This codes for CASSLVRGTEAFF.

This clone was detected once. This chain uses TRBV28 with TRBJ2-7; TRBD2 aligns across 7 bases. With 5 bases clipped from V and 0 bases from J, the junction kept 10 bases outside the gene matches. The germline CDR1 and CDR2 sequences are MDHEN and SYDVKM. CDR3 length: 16 residues. CDR3 region: CASSGASGGSSYEQYF. The DNA for the CDR3 is TGTGCCAGCAGTGGGGCTAGCGGAGGGAGCTCCTACGAGCAGTACTTC.